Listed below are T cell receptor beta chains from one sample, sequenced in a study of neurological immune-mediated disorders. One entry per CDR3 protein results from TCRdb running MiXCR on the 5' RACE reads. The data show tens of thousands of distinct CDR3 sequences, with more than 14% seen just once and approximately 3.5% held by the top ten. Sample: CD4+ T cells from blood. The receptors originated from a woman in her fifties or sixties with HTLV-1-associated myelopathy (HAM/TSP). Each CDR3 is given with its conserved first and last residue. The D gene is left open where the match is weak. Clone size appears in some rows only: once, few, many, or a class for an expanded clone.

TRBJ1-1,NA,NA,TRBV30,TGTGCCTGGAGTGTAGGGTTTTCGAACACTGAAGCTTTCTTT,CAWSVGFSNTEAFF
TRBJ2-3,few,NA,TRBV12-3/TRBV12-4,TGTGCCAGCACCCATAGCGGATACGCGGCAGATACGCAGTATTTT,CASTHSGYAADTQYF
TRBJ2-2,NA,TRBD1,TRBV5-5,TGTGCCAGCAGCCCGGTGGGGACAGGGAGAACCGGGGAGCTGTTTTTT,CASSPVGTGRTGELFF
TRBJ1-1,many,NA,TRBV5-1,TGCGCCAGCAGCTGGACCGAGAACACTGAAGCTTTCTTT,CASSWTENTEAFF
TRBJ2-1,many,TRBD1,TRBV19,TGTGCCAGTAGTATAGTGGGACAGGGGAATAACAATGAGCAGTTCTTC,CASSIVGQGNNNEQFF
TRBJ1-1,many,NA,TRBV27,TGTGCCAGCAGCTCCCACGGGGGGACCACTGAAGCTTTCTTT,CASSSHGGTTEAFF
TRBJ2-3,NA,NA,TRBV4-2,TGTGCCAGCAGTACTCACCCCGCCCTGTGGGACACAGATACGCAGTATTTT,CASSTHPALWDTDTQYF
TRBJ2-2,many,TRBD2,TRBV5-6,TGTGCCAGCAGCTTTGGCGTCCTAGCGGGGGATACCGGGGAGCTGTTTTTT,CASSFGVLAGDTGELFF
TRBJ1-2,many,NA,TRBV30,TGTGCCTGGAGTAGTGATTATGGCTACACCTTC,CAWSSDYGYTF
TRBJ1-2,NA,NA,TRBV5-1,TGCGCCAGCAGCTTGGAGATCAGGGATGGCTACACCTTC,CASSLEIRDGYTF
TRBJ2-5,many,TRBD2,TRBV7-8,TGTGCCAGCAGCTTCACTAGCGGGGGGGCGGTCCAGTACTTC,CASSFTSGGAVQYF
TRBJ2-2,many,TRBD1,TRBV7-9,TGTGCCAGCAGCTCCCGTCGGGGACAGGGATTGGCCACCGGGGAGCTGTTTTTT,CASSSRRGQGLATGELFF
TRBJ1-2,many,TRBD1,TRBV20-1,TGCAGTGCCCCTGAAGGGGGCTTCAGCTATGGCTACACCTTC,CSAPEGGFSYGYTF
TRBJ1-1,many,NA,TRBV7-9,TGTGCCAGCAGCTCGAACACTGAAGCTTTCTTT,CASSSNTEAFF
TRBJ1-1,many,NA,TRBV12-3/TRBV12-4,TGTGCCAGCTACGGGGGAGTGATGAACACTGAAGCTTTCTTT,CASYGGVMNTEAFF
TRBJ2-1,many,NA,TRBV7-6,TGTGCCAGCAGCGCTAGTATAGGGGCCCGAGGTAACAATGAGCAGTTCTTC,CASSASIGARGNNEQFF
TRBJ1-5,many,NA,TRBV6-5,TGTGCCAGCAGTAGTCGGGGGCAGGGCCTAAGGGTGCCCCAGCATTTT,CASSSRGQGLRVPQHF
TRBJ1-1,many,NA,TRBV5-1,TGCGCCAGCAGCTGGACATGGGGCGACGGTTTATCGGGTGATGAAGCTTTCTTT,CASSWTWGDGLSGDEAFF
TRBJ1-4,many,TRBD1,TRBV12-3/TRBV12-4,TGTGCCAGCAGTTTGCCCGGGACAGGGATTGAAAAACTGTTTTTT,CASSLPGTGIEKLFF
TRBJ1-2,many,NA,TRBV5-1,TGCGCCAGCAGGGAAGGCAGCCCTTTCTATGGCTACACCTTC,CASREGSPFYGYTF
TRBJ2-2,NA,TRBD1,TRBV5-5,TGTGCCAGCAGCCATAGGACAGGGGGCGCACTGCCAGGGGAGCTGTTTTTT,CASSHRTGGALPGELFF
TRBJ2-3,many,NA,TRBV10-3,TGTGCCATGGGACACGACACAGATACGCAGTATTTT,CAMGHDTDTQYF
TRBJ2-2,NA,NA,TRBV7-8,TGTGCCAGCAGCGGCTTTAGGGAGGCTTGGGAGCTGTTTTTT,CASSGFREAWELFF
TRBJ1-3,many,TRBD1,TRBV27,TGTGCCAGCAGTTTATTACCCCCCACAGGGGCCTCTGGAAACACCATATATTTT,CASSLLPPTGASGNTIYF
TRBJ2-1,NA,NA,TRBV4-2,TGTGCCAGCAGCCACAAGACAGGTTTTAAGGATGAGCAGTTCTTC,CASSHKTGFKDEQFF
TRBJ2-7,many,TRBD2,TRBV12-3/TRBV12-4,TGTGCCAGCAGTTCACGAGGACTAGCGGGGGGTACCTACGAGCAGTACTTC,CASSSRGLAGGTYEQYF
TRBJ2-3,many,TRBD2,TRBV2,TGTGCCAGCAATCTACTAGCGGGGTCTGGAGATACGCAGTATTTT,CASNLLAGSGDTQYF
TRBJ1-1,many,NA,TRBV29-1,TGCAGCGTCGCCCGACAGAACACTGAAGCTTTCTTT,CSVARQNTEAFF
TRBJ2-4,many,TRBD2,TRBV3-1,TGTGCCAGCAGCCAATATAGCGGGGGAGCCAAAAACATTCAGTACTTC,CASSQYSGGAKNIQYF
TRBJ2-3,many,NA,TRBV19,TGTGCCAGTAATTACCGTGGGGGTGTCACAGATACGCAGTATTTT,CASNYRGGVTDTQYF
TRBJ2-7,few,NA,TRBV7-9,TGTGCCAGCAGCACAGGGTACGAGCAGTACTTC,CASSTGYEQYF
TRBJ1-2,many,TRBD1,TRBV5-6,TGTGCCAGCAGCCTAACCGGGACAGCCAGTCTTGACTATGGCTACACCTTC,CASSLTGTASLDYGYTF
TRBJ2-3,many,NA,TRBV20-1,TGCAGTGCTAGAGATGGCGGGGAGATAGATACGCAGTATTTT,CSARDGGEIDTQYF
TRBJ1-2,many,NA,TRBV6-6,TGTGCCAGCAGTTTTGAGGGGACAACCTATGGCTACACCTTC,CASSFEGTTYGYTF
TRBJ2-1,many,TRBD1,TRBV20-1,TGCAGTGCTATCGGACCGGGACAGTCTTTCAATGAGCAGTTCTTC,CSAIGPGQSFNEQFF
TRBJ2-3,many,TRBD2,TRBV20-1,TGCAGTGCTAGTAGTCTTTCTTTTCTAGCGGGGTACACAGATACGCAGTATTTT,CSASSLSFLAGYTDTQYF
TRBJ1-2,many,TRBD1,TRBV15,TGTGCCACCAGCAGGGGACAGGCCCTAGCCTCTAACTATGGCTACACCTTC,CATSRGQALASNYGYTF
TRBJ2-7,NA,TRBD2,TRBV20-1,TGCAGTGCTAGCATAGTACTAGCGGGCTCCCACGAGCAGTACTTC,CSASIVLAGSHEQYF
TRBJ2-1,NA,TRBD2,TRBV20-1,TGCAGTGCCATGACTAGCGGGGGGAATTTGGGAAATGAGCAGTTCTTC,CSAMTSGGNLGNEQFF
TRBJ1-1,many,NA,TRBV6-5,TGTGCCAGCAGTCACCCTTGGAACACTGAAGCTTTCTTT,CASSHPWNTEAFF
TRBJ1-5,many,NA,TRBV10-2,TGCGCCACCGGGGCTTCGAGCAATCAGCCCCAGCATTTT,CATGASSNQPQHF
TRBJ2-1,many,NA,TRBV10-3,TGTGCCATCGGGGGGGCACTTAATGAGCAGTTCTTC,CAIGGALNEQFF
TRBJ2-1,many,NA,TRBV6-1,TGTGCCAGCGGCGGGATACTCGGGACAAGTCGGGATGAGCAGTTCTTC,CASGGILGTSRDEQFF
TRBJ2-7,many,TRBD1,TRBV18,TGTGCCAGCTCAATCTCGGACAGGGAGTACGAGCAGTACTTC,CASSISDREYEQYF
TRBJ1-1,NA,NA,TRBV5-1,NA,CASSFYICSARPLFGDAEAFF
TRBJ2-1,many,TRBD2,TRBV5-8,TGTGCCAGCAGCCCGGCAGGACTAGCGGGGGGGCCTGGCTACAATGAGCAGTTCTTC,CASSPAGLAGGPGYNEQFF
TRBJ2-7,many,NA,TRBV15,TGTGCCACCAGCCCCCACGACGGACCCTACGAGCAGTACTTC,CATSPHDGPYEQYF
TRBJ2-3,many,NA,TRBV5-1,TGCGCCAGCAGCTTGGCCTCAGGCAGGACTAGCACAGATACGCAGTATTTT,CASSLASGRTSTDTQYF
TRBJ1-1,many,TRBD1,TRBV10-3,TGTGCCATCATGCAGGGGGGGCACACTGAAGCTTTCTTT,CAIMQGGHTEAFF
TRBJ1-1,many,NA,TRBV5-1,TGCGCCAGCCGCATAGGACGGCAGAACACTGAAGCTTTCTTT,CASRIGRQNTEAFF
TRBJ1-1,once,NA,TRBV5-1,TGCGCAAGCAGCTCACTCGGGAACGGTGAAGCTTTCTTT,CASSSLGNGEAFF
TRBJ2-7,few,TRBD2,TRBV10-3,TGTGCCATCAGTGAGTCGCCTAGCGGGAGGTACGAGCAGTACTTC,CAISESPSGRYEQYF
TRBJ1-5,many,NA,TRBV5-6,TGTGCCAGCAGCCAATCCCAGGGAGGATTCAGCAATCAGCCCCAGCATTTT,CASSQSQGGFSNQPQHF
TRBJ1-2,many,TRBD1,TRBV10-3,TGTGCCATCAGTGAGCCCGACAGGGTCCATGGCTACACCTTC,CAISEPDRVHGYTF
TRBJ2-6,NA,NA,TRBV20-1,TGCAGTGCTAGGCGGGGGGCCAACGTCCTGACTTTC,CSARRGANVLTF
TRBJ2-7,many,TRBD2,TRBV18,TGTGCCAGCTCGCATACTAGCGGGGGGGCCTACGAGCAGTACTTC,CASSHTSGGAYEQYF
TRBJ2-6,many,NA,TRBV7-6,TGTGCCAGCAGCTCACAGGTCTGGAGGACTGCTGTCGTGGCCAACGTCCTGACTTTC,CASSSQVWRTAVVANVLTF